This is a list of T cell receptor beta chains from one sample in a study of lymphopenia after photon versus proton radiotherapy. This table comes from immunoSEQ multiplex PCR, and its TCRdb copy is limited to in-frame clones, with some not included. Of tens of thousands of clones listed, around 83% are singletons. Sequencing was performed on peripheral blood, taken from a patient treated with proton-based radiotherapy. These receptors were collected from a man aged 60-69 years with pancreatic cancer. Each CDR3 is given with its conserved first and last residue. The D gene is left open where the match is weak. Clone size is shown for a subset of rows, as once, few, many or a class of expanded clone.

cdr3_length: 15
clone_size: .
v_call: TRBV5-4
d_call: TRBD1
j_call: TRBJ1-2
cdr3_nt: TGTGCCAGCAGCCGGACAGGGGGCGCAGGCTATGGCTACACCTTC
cdr3_aa: CASSRTGGAGYGYTF

cdr3_length: 15
clone_size: once
v_call: TRBV11-3
d_call: TRBD2
j_call: TRBJ2-1
cdr3_nt: TGTGCCAGCAGCTTCCGGGAGGCCTCCTACAATGAGCAGTTCTTC
cdr3_aa: CASSFREASYNEQFF

cdr3_length: 14
clone_size: .
v_call: TRBV2
d_call: .
j_call: TRBJ1-1
cdr3_nt: TGTGCCAGCAGTTGGGACACTGTGAACACTGAAGCTTTCTTT
cdr3_aa: CASSWDTVNTEAFF

cdr3_length: 17
clone_size: .
v_call: TRBV4-3
d_call: TRBD1
j_call: TRBJ2-6
cdr3_nt: TGCGCCAGCAGCCCGGACAGGGAGAGGTCTGGGGCCAACGTCCTGACTTTC
cdr3_aa: CASSPDRERSGANVLTF

cdr3_length: 14
clone_size: .
v_call: TRBV6-1
d_call: .
j_call: TRBJ1-1
cdr3_nt: TGTGCCAGCCCCTTACCGGGGATGAACACTGAAGCTTTCTTT
cdr3_aa: CASPLPGMNTEAFF

cdr3_length: 13
clone_size: .
v_call: TRBV19
d_call: .
j_call: TRBJ2-7
cdr3_nt: TGTGCCAGTAGTTCCCCGGGCAGATACGAGCAGTACTTC
cdr3_aa: CASSSPGRYEQYF

cdr3_length: 17
clone_size: .
v_call: TRBV4-1
d_call: TRBD1
j_call: TRBJ1-3
cdr3_nt: TGCGCCAGCAGCCAAGATCGCGGGACAGAGTTAGGAAACACCATATATTTT
cdr3_aa: CASSQDRGTELGNTIYF

cdr3_length: 19
clone_size: .
v_call: TRBV7-2
d_call: TRBD2
j_call: TRBJ2-3
cdr3_nt: TGTGCCAGCAGCCGGCGAGCGGGAGGGCCTTCTCCTAGCACAGATACGCAGTATTTT
cdr3_aa: CASSRRAGGPSPSTDTQYF

cdr3_length: 14
clone_size: few
v_call: TRBV7-2
d_call: TRBD1
j_call: TRBJ2-4
cdr3_nt: TGTGCCAGCAGCGAAAACCCAGGGGGAAACATTCAGTACTTC
cdr3_aa: CASSENPGGNIQYF

cdr3_length: 15
clone_size: .
v_call: TRBV11-2
d_call: .
j_call: TRBJ2-7
cdr3_nt: TGTGCCAGCAGCTTAGAAGGCGGGCGAGGCGACGAGCAGTACTTC
cdr3_aa: CASSLEGGRGDEQYF

cdr3_length: 16
clone_size: .
v_call: TRBV28
d_call: TRBD2
j_call: TRBJ2-7
cdr3_nt: TGTGCCAGCGTAACAGGGACTAGCGGTTACTCCTACGAGCAGTACTTC
cdr3_aa: CASVTGTSGYSYEQYF

cdr3_length: 13
clone_size: once
v_call: TRBV7-9
d_call: .
j_call: TRBJ2-3
cdr3_nt: TGTGCCAGCAGCTTCTATAGCACAGATACGCAGTATTTT
cdr3_aa: CASSFYSTDTQYF

cdr3_length: 15
clone_size: .
v_call: TRBV11-3
d_call: .
j_call: TRBJ2-3
cdr3_nt: TGTGCCAGCAGCACACAGGGCGGTGGCACAGATACGCAGTATTTT
cdr3_aa: CASSTQGGGTDTQYF